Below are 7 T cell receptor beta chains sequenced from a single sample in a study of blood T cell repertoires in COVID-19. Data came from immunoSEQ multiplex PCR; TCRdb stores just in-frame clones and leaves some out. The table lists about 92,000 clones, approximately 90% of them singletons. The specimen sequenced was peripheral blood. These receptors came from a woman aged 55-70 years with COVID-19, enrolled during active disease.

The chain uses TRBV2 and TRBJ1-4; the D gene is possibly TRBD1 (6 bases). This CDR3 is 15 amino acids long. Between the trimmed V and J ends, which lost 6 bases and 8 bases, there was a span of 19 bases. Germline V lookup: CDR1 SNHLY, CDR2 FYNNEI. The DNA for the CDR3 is TGTGCCAGCAGGGTACAGGGTACCGACCAGGAAAAACTGTTTTTT. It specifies CASRVQGTDQEKLFF.

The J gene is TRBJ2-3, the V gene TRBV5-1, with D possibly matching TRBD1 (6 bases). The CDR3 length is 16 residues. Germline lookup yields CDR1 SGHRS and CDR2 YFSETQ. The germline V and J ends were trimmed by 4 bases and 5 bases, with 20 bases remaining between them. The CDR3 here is CASSETSRGVVDTQYF. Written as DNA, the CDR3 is TGCGCCAGCAGCGAAACGAGCAGGGGAGTGGTAGATACGCAGTATTTT.

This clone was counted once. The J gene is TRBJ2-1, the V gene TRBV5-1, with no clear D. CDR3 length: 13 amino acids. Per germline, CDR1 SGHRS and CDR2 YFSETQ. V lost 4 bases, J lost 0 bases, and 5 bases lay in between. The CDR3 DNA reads TGCGCCAGCAGCGCCAGCTCCTACAATGAGCAGTTCTTC. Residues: CASSASSYNEQFF.

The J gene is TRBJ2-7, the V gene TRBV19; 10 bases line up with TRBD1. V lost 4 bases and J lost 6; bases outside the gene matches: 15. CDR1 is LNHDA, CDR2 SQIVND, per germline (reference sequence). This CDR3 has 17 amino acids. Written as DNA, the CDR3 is TGTGCCAGTAGTAAATTCTCCGATGACAGGGGGCGCGTCGAGCAGTACTTC. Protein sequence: CASSKFSDDRGRVEQYF.

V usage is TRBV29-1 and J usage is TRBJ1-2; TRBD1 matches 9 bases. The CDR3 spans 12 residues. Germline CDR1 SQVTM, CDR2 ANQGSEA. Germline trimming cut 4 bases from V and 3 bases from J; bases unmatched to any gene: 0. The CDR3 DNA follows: TGCAGCGTTGGGACAGGGGACTATGGCTACACCTTC. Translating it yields CSVGTGDYGYTF.

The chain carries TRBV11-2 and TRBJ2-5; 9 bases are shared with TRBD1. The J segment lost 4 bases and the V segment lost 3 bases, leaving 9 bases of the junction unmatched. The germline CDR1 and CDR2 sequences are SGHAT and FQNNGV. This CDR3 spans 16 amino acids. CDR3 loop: CASSLRVGTGRETQYF. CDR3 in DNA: TGTGCCAGCAGCTTGAGGGTGGGGACAGGGCGAGAGACCCAGTACTTC.

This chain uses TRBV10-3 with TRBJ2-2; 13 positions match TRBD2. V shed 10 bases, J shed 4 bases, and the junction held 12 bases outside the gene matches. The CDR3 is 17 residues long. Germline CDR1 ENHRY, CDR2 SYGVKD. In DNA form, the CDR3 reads TGTGCCACAGCCGGGACTAGCGGGGATACGCTCACCGGGGAGCTGTTTTTT. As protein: CATAGTSGDTLTGELFF.